A selection of T cell receptor beta chains follows, all from one sample in a study of beta chain features in type 1 diabetes. Only in-frame clones appear in the TCRdb table, and some are missing; sequencing was by immunoSEQ multiplex PCR. The sample holds about 130,000 clones; about a tenth are singletons and the top ten take roughly 0.74%. The specimen was central memory CD4+ T cells from blood. These receptors were obtained from a man aged 18 to 29 in good health. Both conserved end residues are part of each CDR3. D genes are given only for firm matches. Clone size appears in some rows only: once, few, many, or a class for an expanded clone.

d_gene	j_gene	abundance	v_gene	CDR3aa	CDR3nt
TRBD2	TRBJ2-5	few	TRBV4-3	CASSQEEARGVTQYF	TGCGCCAGCAGCCAAGAAGAGGCGCGGGGGGTGACCCAGTACTTC
NA	TRBJ1-2	NA	TRBV4-2	CASSQEPSGGDGYTF	TGTGCCAGCAGCCAAGAACCCTCGGGGGGGGATGGCTACACCTTC
TRBD2	TRBJ2-1	many	TRBV4-3	CASSQLRGGPRNEQFF	TGCGCCAGCAGCCAACTCCGGGGGGGGCCTCGGAATGAGCAGTTCTTC
TRBD1	TRBJ1-1	NA	TRBV27	CASSLPRDRVRTEAFF	TGTGCCAGCAGTTTACCCCGGGACAGGGTACGTACTGAAGCTTTCTTT
NA	TRBJ1-5	NA	TRBV6-1	CASSEGHPRNQPQHF	TGTGCCAGCAGTGAGGGACATCCCAGGAATCAGCCCCAGCATTTT
TRBD1	TRBJ2-6	many	TRBV7-8	CASSPVTGNSGANVLTF	TGTGCCAGCAGCCCCGTGACAGGGAATTCAGGGGCCAACGTCCTGACTTTC
TRBD1	TRBJ2-3	NA	TRBV6-5	CASSYTTGRTDTQYF	TGTGCCAGCAGTTACACGACAGGGCGCACAGATACGCAGTATTTT
NA	TRBJ1-5	NA	TRBV5-8	CASSLELAGNQPQHF	TGTGCCAGCAGCTTGGAGCTAGCCGGCAATCAGCCCCAGCATTTT
TRBD1	TRBJ2-3	few	TRBV2	CASQQRTGGSRDTQYF	TGTGCCAGCCAACAACGGACAGGGGGAAGTAGGGATACGCAGTATTTT
TRBD1	TRBJ1-4	NA	TRBV10-3	CATTAGGQALIGEKLFF	TGTGCCACGACGGCTGGGGGACAGGCTTTAATTGGTGAAAAACTGTTTTTT
NA	TRBJ2-2	few	TRBV18	CASSPLPGELFF	TGTGCCAGCTCACCACTTCCGGGGGAGCTGTTTTTT
TRBD1	TRBJ1-5	few	TRBV2	CASSAGQGANQPQHF	TGTGCCAGCAGTGCAGGACAGGGGGCAAATCAGCCCCAGCATTTT
NA	TRBJ2-5	many	TRBV10-3	CAISEDSQETQYF	TGTGCCATCAGTGAGGACAGTCAAGAGACCCAGTACTTC
TRBD1	TRBJ1-2	NA	TRBV7-9	CASRQGLNYGYTF	TGTGCCAGTAGACAGGGGTTGAACTATGGCTACACCTTC
TRBD2	TRBJ2-5	NA	TRBV14	CASSQGPASGQETQYF	TGTGCCAGCAGCCAAGGCCCTGCTAGCGGGCAAGAGACCCAGTACTTC
TRBD2	TRBJ2-3	once	TRBV4-3	CASSQDQSGGLGDTQYF	TGCGCCAGCAGCCAAGACCAGAGCGGGGGGCTAGGAGATACGCAGTATTTT
NA	TRBJ2-5	few	TRBV19	CASSEQVLRTQYF	TGTGCCAGTAGTGAACAGGTACTAAGGACCCAGTACTTC
NA	TRBJ1-5	NA	TRBV1	CTSSQDEAPNQPQHF	TGCACCAGCAGCCAAGATGAAGCTCCTAATCAGCCCCAGCATTTT
NA	TRBJ2-5	few	TRBV5-1	CASSLAGTRVETQYF	TGCGCCAGCAGCTTGGCCGGGACAAGGGTTGAGACCCAGTACTTC
TRBD1	TRBJ2-7	NA	TRBV6-5	CASSRTGEVGEQYF	TGTGCCAGCAGTCGGACAGGGGAGGTGGGGGAGCAGTACTTC
NA	TRBJ2-1	many	TRBV6-6	CASSRGGYSYNEQFF	TGTGCCAGCAGTCGCGGGGGCTATTCCTACAATGAGCAGTTCTTC
TRBD1	TRBJ1-5	NA	TRBV4-3	CASSQALWVGGSSNQPQHF	TGCGCCAGCAGCCAAGCACTCTGGGTAGGGGGCAGCAGCAATCAGCCCCAGCATTTT
NA	TRBJ2-3	NA	TRBV10-2	CASSPGTDTQYF	TGCGCCAGCAGCCCGGGCACAGATACGCAGTATTTT
TRBD1	TRBJ1-3	NA	TRBV2	CASRNNNRGLSGNTIYF	TGTGCCAGCAGAAACAACAACAGGGGGCTATCGGGAAACACCATATATTTT
TRBD1	TRBJ2-1	NA	TRBV4-2	CASSRVAGGGGNEQFF	TGTGCCAGCAGCCGAGTAGCAGGGGGCGGAGGCAATGAGCAGTTCTTC
TRBD1	TRBJ1-1	NA	TRBV9	CASSSRAGTGTEAFF	TGTGCCAGCAGCTCCCGGGCCGGGACAGGCACTGAAGCTTTCTTT
TRBD2	TRBJ2-5	few	TRBV29-1	CSGGGETQYF	TGCAGCGGGGGGGGAGAGACCCAGTACTTC
NA	TRBJ2-7	NA	TRBV20-1	CSASGGREQYF	TGCAGTGCTAGCGGTGGGAGGGAGCAGTACTTC